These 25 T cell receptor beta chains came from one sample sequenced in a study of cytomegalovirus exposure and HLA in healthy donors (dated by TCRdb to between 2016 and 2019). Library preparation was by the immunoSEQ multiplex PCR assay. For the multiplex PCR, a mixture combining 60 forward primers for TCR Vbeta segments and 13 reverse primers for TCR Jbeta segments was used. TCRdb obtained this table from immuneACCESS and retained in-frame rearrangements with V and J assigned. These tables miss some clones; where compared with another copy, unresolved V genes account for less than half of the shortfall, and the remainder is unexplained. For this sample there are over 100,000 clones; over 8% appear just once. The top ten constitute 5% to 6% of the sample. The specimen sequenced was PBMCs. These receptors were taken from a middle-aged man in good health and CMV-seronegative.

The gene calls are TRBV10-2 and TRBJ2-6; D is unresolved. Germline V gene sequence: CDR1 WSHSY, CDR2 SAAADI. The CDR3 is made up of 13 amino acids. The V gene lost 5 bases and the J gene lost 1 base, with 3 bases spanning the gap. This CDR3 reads CASSLSGANVLTF. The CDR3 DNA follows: TGCGCCAGCAGTCTTTCTGGGGCCAACGTCCTGACTTTC.

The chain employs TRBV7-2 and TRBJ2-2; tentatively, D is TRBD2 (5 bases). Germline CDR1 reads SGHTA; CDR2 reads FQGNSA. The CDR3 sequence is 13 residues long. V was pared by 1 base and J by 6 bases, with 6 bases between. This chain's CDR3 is CASSLGGSGELFF. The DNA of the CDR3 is TGTGCCAGCAGCTTAGGAGGGTCCGGGGAGCTGTTTTTT.

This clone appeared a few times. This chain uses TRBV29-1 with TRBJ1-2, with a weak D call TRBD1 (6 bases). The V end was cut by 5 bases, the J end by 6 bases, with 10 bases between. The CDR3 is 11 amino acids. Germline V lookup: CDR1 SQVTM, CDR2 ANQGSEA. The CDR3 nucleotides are TGCAGCGTTCTTAGGGGGAATGGCTACACCTTC. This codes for CSVLRGNGYTF.

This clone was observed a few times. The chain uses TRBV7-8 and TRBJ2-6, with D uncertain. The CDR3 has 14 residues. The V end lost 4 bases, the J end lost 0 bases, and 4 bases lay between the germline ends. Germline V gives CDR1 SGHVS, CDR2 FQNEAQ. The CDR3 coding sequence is TGTGCCAGCAGCTCTAGCTCTGGGGCCAACGTCCTGACTTTC. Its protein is CASSSSSGANVLTF.

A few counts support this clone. CDR3: CASSQESGQGRETQYF. Here the CDR3 DNA reads TGCGCCAGCAGCCAAGAATCCGGACAGGGCAGGGAGACCCAGTACTTC. This chain connects TRBV4-1 to TRBJ2-5, with 8 positions matching TRBD1. This CDR3 is built from 16 residues. V was clipped by 0 bases and J by 5 bases; unmatched bases: 8. In germline, CDR1 is MGHRA, CDR2 YSYEKL.

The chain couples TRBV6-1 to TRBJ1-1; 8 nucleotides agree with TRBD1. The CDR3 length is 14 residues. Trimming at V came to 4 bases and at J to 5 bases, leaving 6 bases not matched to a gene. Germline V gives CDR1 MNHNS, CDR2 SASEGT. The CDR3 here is CASSARTGRTEAFF. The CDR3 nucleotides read TGTGCCAGCAGTGCACGGACAGGGCGGACTGAAGCTTTCTTT.

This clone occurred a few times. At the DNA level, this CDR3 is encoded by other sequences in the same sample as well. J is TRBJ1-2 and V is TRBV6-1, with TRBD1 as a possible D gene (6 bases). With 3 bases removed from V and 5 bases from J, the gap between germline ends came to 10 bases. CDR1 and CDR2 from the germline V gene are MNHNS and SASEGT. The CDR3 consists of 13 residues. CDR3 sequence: CASSDGRGYGYTF. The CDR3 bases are TGTGCCAGCAGTGACGGCAGGGGATATGGCTACACCTTC.

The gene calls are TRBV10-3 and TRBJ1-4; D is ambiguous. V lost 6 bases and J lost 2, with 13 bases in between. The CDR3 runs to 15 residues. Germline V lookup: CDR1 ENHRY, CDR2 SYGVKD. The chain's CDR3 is CAISFNTPTNEKLFF. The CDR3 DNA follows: TGTGCCATCAGCTTCAACACCCCTACTAATGAAAAACTGTTTTTT.

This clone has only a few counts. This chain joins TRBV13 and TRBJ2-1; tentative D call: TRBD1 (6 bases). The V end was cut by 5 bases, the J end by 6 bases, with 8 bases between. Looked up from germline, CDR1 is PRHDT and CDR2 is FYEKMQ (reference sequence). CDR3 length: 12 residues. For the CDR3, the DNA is TGTGCCAGCAGCAGGGGGAGCAATGAGCAGTTCTTC. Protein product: CASSRGSNEQFF.

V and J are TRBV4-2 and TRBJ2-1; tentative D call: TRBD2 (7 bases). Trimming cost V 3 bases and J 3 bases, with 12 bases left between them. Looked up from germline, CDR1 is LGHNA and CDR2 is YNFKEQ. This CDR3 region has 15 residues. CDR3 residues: CASSQGRGGYNEQFF. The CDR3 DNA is TGTGCCAGCAGCCAGGGGAGGGGGGGCTACAATGAGCAGTTCTTC.

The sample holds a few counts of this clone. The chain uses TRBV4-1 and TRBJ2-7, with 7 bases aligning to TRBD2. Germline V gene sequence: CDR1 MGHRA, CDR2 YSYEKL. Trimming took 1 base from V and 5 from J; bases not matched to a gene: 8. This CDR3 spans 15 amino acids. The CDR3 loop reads CASSQGEGRRDEQYF. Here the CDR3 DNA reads TGCGCCAGCAGCCAAGGGGAGGGTAGGAGGGACGAGCAGTACTTC.

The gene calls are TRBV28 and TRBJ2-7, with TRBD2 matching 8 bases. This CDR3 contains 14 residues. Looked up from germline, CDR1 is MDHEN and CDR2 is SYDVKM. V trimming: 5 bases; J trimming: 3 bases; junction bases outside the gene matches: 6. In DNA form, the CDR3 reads TGTGCCAGCAGTGACCCCGGGACTAGCTACGAGCAGTACTTC. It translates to CASSDPGTSYEQYF.

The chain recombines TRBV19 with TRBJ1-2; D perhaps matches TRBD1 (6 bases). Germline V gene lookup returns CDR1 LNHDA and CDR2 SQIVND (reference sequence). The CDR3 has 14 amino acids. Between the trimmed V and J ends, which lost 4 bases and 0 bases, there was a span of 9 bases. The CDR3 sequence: CASSRDTTNYGYTF. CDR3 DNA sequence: TGTGCCAGTAGTAGGGACACTACTAACTATGGCTACACCTTC. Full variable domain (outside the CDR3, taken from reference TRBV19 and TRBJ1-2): DGGITQSPKYLFRKEGQNVTLSCEQNLNHDAMYWYRQDPGQGLRLIYYSQIVNDFQKGDIAEGYSVSREKKESFPLTVTSAQKNPTAFYLCASSRDTTNYGYTFGSGTRLTVV.

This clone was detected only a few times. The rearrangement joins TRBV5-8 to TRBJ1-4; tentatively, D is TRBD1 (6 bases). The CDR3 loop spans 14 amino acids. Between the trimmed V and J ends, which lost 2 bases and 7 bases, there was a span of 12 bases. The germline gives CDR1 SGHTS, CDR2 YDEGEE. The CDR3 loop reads CASSFYRAGEKLFF. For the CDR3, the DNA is TGTGCCAGCAGCTTTTACAGGGCCGGTGAAAAACTGTTTTTT.

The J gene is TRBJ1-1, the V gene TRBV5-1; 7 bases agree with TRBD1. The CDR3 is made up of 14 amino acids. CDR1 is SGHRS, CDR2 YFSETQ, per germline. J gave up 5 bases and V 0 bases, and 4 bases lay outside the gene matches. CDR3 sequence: CASSLVSGGTEAFF. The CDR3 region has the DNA TGCGCCAGCAGCTTGGTTTCAGGGGGGACTGAAGCTTTCTTT.

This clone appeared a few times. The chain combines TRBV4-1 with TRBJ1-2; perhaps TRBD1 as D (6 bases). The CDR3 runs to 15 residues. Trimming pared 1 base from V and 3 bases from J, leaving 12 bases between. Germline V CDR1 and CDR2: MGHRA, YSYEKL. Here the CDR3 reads CASSQGPAGDYGYTF. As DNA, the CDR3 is TGCGCCAGCAGCCAAGGCCCAGCAGGGGACTATGGCTACACCTTC.

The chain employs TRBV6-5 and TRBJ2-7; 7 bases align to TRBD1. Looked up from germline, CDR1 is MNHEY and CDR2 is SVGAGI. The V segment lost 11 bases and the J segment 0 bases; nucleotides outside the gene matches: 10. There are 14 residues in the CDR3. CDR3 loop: CACSRQGFSYEQYF. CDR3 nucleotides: TGTGCCTGCTCCCGACAGGGTTTCTCCTACGAGCAGTACTTC.

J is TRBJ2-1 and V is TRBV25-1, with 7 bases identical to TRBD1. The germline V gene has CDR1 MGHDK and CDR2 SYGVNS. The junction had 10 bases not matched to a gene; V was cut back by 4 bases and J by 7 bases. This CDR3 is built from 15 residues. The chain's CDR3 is CASSGQGSRVNEQFF. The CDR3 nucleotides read TGTGCCAGCAGTGGACAGGGATCCCGCGTAAATGAGCAGTTCTTC.

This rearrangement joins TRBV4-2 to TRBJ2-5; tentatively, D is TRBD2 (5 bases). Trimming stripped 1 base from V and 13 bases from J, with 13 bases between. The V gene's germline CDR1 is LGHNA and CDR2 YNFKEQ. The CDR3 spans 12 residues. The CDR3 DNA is TGTGCCAGCAGCCAAGGCCGCGGGCCTAGGTACTTC. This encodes CASSQGRGPRYF.

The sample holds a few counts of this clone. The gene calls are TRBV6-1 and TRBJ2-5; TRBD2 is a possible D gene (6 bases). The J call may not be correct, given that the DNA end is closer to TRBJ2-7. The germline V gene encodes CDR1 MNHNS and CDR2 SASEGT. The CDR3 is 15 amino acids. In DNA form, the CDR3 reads TGTGCCAGCATACCAGGTCTACGGGAGTCCTACGAGCAGTACTTC. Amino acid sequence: CASIPGLRESYEQYF.

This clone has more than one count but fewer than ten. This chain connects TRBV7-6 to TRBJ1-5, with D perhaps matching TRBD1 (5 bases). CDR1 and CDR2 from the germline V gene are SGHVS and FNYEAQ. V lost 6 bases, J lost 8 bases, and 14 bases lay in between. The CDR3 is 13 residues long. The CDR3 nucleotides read TGTGCCAGCAGTCCAGGGATATTGGAGCCCCAGCATTTT. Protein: CASSPGILEPQHF. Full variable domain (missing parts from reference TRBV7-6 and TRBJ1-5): GAGVSQSPRYKVTKRGQDVALRCDPISGHVSLYWYRQALGQGPEFLTYFNYEAQQDKSGLPNDRFSAERPEGSISTLTIQRTEQRDSAMYRCASSPGILEPQHFGDGTRLSIL.

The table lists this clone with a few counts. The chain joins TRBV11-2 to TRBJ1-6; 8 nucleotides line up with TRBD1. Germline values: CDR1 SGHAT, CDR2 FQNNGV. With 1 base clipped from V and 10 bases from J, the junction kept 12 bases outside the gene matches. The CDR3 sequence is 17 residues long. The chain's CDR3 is CASSLGAGGFAGSPLHF. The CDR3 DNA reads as TGTGCCAGCAGCTTAGGTGCAGGGGGCTTTGCGGGGTCACCCCTCCACTTT.

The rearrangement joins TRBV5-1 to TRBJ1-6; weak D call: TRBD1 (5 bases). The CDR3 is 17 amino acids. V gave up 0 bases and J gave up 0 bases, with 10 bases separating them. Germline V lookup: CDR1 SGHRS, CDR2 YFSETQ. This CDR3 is CASSLADSNSYNSPLHF. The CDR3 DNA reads TGCGCCAGCAGCTTGGCCGACAGTAACTCCTATAATTCACCCCTCCACTTT. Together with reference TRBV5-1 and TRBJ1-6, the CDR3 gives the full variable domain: KAGVTQTPRYLIKTRGQQVTLSCSPISGHRSVSWYQQTPGQGLQFLFEYFSETQRNKGNFPGRFSGRQFSNSRSEMNVSTLELGDSALYLCASSLADSNSYNSPLHFGNGTRLTVT.

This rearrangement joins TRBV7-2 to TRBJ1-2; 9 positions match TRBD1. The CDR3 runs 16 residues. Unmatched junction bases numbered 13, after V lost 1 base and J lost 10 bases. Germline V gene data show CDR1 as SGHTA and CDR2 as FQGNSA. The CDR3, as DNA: TGTGCCAGCAGCTTAGACCGGGACAGGGCACGAATAGACTACACCTTC. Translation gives CASSLDRDRARIDYTF.

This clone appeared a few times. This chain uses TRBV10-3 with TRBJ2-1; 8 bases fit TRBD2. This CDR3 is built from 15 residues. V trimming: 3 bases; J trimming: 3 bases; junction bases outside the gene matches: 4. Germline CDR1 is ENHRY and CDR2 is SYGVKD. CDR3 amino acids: CAISESAGGYNEQFF. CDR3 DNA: TGTGCCATCAGTGAATCGGCGGGGGGCTACAATGAGCAGTTCTTC.